The present TCR beta chain was sequenced within a study of blood T cell repertoires in COVID-19. Some clones are missing from TCRdb's copy, which holds only in-frame ones; the method was immunoSEQ multiplex PCR. Of 250,000 to 350,000 clones listed, roughly nine tenths were seen once; the top ten hold roughly 2.1%. Source material: peripheral blood. This receptor was identified in a young man with active or convalescent COVID-19.

For the CDR3, the DNA is TGTGCCAGCAGCTTACGGGGGACAGGGTGGAACAATGAGCAGTTCTTC. Its translation is CASSLRGTGWNNEQFF. The genes are TRBV7-6 and TRBJ2-1; 9 bases agree with TRBD1. Germline CDR1 reads SGHVS; CDR2 reads FNYEAQ. V was clipped by 2 bases and J by 5 bases; unmatched bases: 7. This CDR3 region has 16 residues. The full variable domain, rest sourced from reference TRBV7-6 and TRBJ2-1, is GAGVSQSPRYKVTKRGQDVALRCDPISGHVSLYWYRQALGQGPEFLTYFNYEAQQDKSGLPNDRFSAERPEGSISTLTIQRTEQRDSAMYRCASSLRGTGWNNEQFFGPGTRLTVL.